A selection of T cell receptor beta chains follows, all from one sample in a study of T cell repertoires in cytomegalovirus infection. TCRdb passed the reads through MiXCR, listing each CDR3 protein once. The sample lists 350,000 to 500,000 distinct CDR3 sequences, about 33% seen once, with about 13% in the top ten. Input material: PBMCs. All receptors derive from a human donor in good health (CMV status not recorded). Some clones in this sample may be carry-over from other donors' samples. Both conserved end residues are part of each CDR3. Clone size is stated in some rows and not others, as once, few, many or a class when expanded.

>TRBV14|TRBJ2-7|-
CASSRGTGGISLPYEQYF
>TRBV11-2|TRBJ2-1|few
CASSYRPTLGNEQFF
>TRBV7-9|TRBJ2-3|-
CASRGPKWTDTQYF
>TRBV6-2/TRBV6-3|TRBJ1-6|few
CASSFPRSPRELGNSPLHF
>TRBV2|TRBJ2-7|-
CAGLDGVLSREQYF
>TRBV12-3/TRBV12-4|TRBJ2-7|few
CASSFLRGAYEQYF
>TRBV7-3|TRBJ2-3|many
CASSLMATPTDTQYF
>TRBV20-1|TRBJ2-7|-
CSASDSLLSYEQYF
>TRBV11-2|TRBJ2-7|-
CASSKRDRGVYEQYF
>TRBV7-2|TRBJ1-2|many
CASSPPRFIYGYTF
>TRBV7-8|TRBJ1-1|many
CASSLPGAGAFF
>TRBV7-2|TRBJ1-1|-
CASSSAVGSEAFF
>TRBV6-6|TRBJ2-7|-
CASSDTGRKGEQYF
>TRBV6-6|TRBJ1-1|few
CASSYQGLGPGSEAFF
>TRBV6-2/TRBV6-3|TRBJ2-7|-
CASSRQSYEQYF
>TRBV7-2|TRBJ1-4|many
CASSPLGAGVYNEKLFF
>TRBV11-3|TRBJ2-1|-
CASSSRTGHNEQFF
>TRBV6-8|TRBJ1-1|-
CASSPTGIGTEAFF
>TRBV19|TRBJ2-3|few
CASGWSNTDTQYF
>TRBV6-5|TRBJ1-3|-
CATTVFGARVSGNTIYF
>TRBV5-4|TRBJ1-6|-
CASSFGQFNSPLHF
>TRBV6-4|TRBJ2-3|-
CASSDRGQSDTQYF
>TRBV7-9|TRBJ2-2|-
CASSPDHTGELFF
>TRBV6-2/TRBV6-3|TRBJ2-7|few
CASTLAGGRREQYF
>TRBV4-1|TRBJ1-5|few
CASSQYLGQNTQPQHF
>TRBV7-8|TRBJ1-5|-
CASSNTGMGGKPQHF
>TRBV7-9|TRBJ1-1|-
CASSLAGRNTEDFF
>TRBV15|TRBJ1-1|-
CATSRAPGTNTEAFF
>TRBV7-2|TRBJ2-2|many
CASRPWGGGNTGELFF
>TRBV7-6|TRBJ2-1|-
CASSKSGGAGNEQFF
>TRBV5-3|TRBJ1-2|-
CASSHMTGEYGYTF
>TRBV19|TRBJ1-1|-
CASSISDGDVNTEAFF
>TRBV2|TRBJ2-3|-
CATCRDQHLTDTQYF
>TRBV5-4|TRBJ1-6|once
CASSASFSVNSPLHF
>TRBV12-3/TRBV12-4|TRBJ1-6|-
CASRAGESPLHF
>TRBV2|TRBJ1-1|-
CASSDPRGAGTEAFF
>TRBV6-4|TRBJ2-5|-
CATYSRLQETQYF
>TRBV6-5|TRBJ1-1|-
CASRRGAGNMNTEAFF
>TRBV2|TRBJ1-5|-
CASSERWWGGFSPVSNQPQHF
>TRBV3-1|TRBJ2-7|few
CASSQDWSSDEQYF
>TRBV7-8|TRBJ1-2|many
CASSYRGEDRGGGYTF
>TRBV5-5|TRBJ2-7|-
CASKYQTGSNEQYF
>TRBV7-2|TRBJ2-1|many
CASSLEGTWDNEQFF
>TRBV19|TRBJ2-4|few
CASRGQGGAILAKNIQYF